The rows below give T cell receptor beta chains drawn from one sample of a study of shared clonotypes between healthy human individuals. Clones were read by immunoSEQ multiplex PCR, and TCRdb kept only the in-frame ones, dropping some. The sample lists about 2.1 million clones, roughly 93% seen once, with about 1.6% in the top ten. Sample: naive CD8+ T cells from PBMCs. Source of these receptors: a man between 18 and 29 years old in good health. Some clones in this sample may be carry-over from other donors' samples. The CDR3 runs from the conserved cysteine through the conserved F or W.

v_call	cdr3_length	j_call	cdr3_aa
TRBV2	14	TRBJ2-7	CASSEGSLSYEQYF
TRBV5-3	11	TRBJ1-2	CARSGIYGYTF
TRBV29-1	11	TRBJ2-2	CSVRLNGELFF
TRBV10-1	16	TRBJ1-1	CASSESTVNLNTEAFF
TRBV27	15	TRBJ1-1	CASSLIRDRGAEAFF
TRBV7-9	14	TRBJ1-3	CASSFFSPGDRDYF
TRBV9	13	TRBJ2-2	CASRVGNTGELFF
TRBV5-4	16	TRBJ2-7	CASSLMPAGSSYEQYF
TRBV5-1	15	TRBJ1-2	CASSPAGTFNYGYTF
TRBV29-1	13	TRBJ1-2	CSVEGRTLSGYTF
TRBV27	15	TRBJ2-1	CASNKGLAGAGEQFF
TRBV6-1	14	TRBJ2-3	CASSDRAQEDTQYF
TRBV19	13	TRBJ1-1	CASSISPGSEAFF
TRBV15	16	TRBJ2-7	CATSRGREYGIDEQYF
TRBV19	16	TRBJ2-7	CASSMGLAGGAYEQYF
TRBV18	15	TRBJ2-7	CASSPRQGGFYEQYF